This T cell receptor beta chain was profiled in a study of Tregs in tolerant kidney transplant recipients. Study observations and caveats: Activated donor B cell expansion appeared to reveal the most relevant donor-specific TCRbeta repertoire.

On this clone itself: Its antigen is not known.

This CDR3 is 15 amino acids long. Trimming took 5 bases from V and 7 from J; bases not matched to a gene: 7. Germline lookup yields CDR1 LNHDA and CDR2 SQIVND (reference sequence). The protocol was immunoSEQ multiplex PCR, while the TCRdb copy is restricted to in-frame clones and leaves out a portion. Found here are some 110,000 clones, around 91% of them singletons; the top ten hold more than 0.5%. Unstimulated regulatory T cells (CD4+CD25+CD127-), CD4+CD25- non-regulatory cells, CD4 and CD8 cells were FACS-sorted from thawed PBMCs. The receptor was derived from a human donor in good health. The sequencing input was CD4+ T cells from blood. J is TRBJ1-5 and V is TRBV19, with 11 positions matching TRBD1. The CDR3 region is CASSPRDRGGQPQHF. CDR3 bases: TGTGCCAGTAGTCCCCGGGACAGGGGGGGGCAGCCCCAGCATTTT.